This TCR beta chain was recovered during a study of blood T cell repertoires in COVID-19. Turning to the study itself: Material from acute and convalescent COVID-19 was sourced from the United States, Italy and Spain.

Adults between roughly 18 and 89 years of age took part from about two dozen US areas. Assignments of participants to cohorts depended upon their own reported clinical history. This CDR3 spans 16 amino acids. The germline gives CDR1 MNHNS, CDR2 SASEGT. V dropped 3 bases and J dropped 4; count of bases not matched to a gene: 4. In the original workflow: Reference gene primer amplification yielded estimated nucleated cell counts. Profiled with immunoSEQ multiplex PCR; TCRdb holds only in-frame clones, not every one. Clone size and V and J calls were adopted from that table, with D and trimming inferred from the DNA. The sample lists 230,000 or so clones; 70% to 90% were seen once.

The sample was PBMCs or T cells enriched from blood (not recorded which). The sequence was collected from a woman between 50 and 59 years old with acute COVID-19. The chain joins TRBV6-1 to TRBJ2-1, with 12 nucleotides matching TRBD2. The CDR3, as DNA: TGTGCCAGCAGTGAGACTAGCGGGAGTTATTACAATGAGCAGTTCTTC. Translation gives CASSETSGSYYNEQFF.